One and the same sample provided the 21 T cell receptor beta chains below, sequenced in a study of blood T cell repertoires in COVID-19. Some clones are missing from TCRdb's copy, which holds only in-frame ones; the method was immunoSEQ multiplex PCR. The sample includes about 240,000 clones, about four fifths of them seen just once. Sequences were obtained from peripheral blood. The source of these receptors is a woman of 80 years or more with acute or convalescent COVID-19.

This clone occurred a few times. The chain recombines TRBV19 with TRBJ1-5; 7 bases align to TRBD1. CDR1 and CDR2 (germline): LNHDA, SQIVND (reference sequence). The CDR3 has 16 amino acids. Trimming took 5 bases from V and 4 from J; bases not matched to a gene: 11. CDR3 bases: TGTGCCAGTAGTTTGAGAAGACAGGGATTAAATCAGCCCCAGCATTTT. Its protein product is CASSLRRQGLNQPQHF.

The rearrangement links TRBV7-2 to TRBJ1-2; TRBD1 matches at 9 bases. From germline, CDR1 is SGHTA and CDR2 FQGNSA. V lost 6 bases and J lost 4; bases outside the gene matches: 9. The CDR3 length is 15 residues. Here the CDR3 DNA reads TGTGCCAGCAGGCCACAGGGGGCGCAGAGCTATGGCTACACCTTC. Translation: CASRPQGAQSYGYTF.

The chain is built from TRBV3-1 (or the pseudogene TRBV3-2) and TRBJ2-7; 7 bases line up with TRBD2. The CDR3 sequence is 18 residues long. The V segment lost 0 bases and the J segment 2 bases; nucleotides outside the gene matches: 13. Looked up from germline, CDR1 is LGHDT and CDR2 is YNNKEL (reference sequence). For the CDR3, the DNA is TGTGCCAGCAGCCAAGATTGGGGACCGGCGGGGGAGACCTACGAGCAGTACTTC. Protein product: CASSQDWGPAGETYEQYF.

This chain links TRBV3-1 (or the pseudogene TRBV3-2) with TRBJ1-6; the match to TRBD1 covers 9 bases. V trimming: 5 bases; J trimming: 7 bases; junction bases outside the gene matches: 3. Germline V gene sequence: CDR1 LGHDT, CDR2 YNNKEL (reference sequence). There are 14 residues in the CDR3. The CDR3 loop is CASSSTGGNSPLHF. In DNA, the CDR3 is TGTGCCAGCAGCTCAACAGGGGGCAATTCACCCCTCCACTTT.

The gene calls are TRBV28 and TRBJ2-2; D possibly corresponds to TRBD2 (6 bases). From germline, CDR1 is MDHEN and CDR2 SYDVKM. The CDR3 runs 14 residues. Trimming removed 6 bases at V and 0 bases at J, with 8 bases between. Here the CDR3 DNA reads TGTGCCAGCAGGGGGGACTCGAACACCGGGGAGCTGTTTTTT. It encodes CASRGDSNTGELFF.

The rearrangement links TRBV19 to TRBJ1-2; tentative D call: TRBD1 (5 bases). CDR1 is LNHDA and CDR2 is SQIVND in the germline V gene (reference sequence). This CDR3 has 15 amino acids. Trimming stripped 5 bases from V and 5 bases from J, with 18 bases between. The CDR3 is CASSWYRDSTYGYTF. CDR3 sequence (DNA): TGTGCCAGTAGTTGGTACCGGGACTCGACGTATGGCTACACCTTC.

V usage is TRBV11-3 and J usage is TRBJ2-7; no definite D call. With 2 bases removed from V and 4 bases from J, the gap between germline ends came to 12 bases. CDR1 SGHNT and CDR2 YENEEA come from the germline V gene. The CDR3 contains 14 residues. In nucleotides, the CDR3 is TGTGCCAGCAGCTTAAGCCCCCGATCTTACGAGCAGTACTTC. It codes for CASSLSPRSYEQYF.

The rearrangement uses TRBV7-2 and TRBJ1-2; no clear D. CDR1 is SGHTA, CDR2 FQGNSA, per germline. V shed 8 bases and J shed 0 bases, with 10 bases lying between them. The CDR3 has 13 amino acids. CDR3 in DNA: TGTGCCAGCTCCCCCCCCACTAACTATGGCTACACCTTC. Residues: CASSPPTNYGYTF.

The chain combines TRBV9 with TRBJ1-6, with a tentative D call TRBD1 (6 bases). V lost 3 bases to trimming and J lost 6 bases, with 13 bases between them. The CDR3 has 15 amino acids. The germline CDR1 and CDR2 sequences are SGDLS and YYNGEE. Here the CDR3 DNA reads TGTGCCAGCAGCGCGGGGGGCCTGGGTAATTCACCCCTCCACTTT. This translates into CASSAGGLGNSPLHF.

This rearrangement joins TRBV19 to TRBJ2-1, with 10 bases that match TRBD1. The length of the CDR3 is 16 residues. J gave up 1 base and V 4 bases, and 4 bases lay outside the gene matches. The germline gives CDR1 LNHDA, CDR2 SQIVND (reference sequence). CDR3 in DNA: TGTGCCAGTAGTAAGACAGGGGGCGAGTCCTACAATGAGCAGTTCTTC. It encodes CASSKTGGESYNEQFF.

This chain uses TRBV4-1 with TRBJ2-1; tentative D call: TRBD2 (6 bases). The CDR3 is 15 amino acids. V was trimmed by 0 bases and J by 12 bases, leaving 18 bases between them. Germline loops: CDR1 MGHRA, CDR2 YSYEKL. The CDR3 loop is CASSQDVLTSIGQFF. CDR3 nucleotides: TGCGCCAGCAGCCAAGACGTCCTTACTAGCATCGGGCAGTTCTTC.

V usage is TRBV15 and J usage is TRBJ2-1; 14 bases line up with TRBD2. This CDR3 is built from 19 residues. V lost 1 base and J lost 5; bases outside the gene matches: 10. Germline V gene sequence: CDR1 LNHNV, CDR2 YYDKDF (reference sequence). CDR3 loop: CATSRGTSGGFGFNNEQFF. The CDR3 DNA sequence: TGTGCCACCAGCAGAGGGACTAGCGGGGGGTTCGGTTTCAACAATGAGCAGTTCTTC.

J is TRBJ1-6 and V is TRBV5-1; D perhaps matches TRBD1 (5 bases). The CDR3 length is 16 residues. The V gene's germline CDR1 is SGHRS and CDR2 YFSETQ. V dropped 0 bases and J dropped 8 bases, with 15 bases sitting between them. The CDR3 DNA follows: TGCGCCAGCAGCTTGGGGTCAGGGTGGGGTGATTCACCCCTCCACTTT. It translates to CASSLGSGWGDSPLHF.

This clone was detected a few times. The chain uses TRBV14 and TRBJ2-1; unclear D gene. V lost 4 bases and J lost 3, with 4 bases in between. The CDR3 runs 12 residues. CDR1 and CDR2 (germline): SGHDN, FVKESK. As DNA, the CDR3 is TGTGCCAGCAGCCGTAACTACAATGAGCAGTTCTTC. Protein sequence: CASSRNYNEQFF. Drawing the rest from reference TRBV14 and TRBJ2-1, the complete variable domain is EAGVTQFPSHSVIEKGQTVTLRCDPISGHDNLYWYRRVMGKEIKFLLHFVKESKQDESGMPNNRFLAERTGGTYSTLKVQPAELEDSGVYFCASSRNYNEQFFGPGTRLTVL.

CDR3 in DNA: TGTGCCAGCAGCCAAACCACTGACAGGTACAATGAGCAGTTCTTC. Translation: CASSQTTDRYNEQFF. V and J are TRBV3-1 (or the pseudogene TRBV3-2) and TRBJ2-1; weak D call: TRBD1 (6 bases). CDR3 size: 15 residues. Germline CDR1 is LGHDT and CDR2 is YNNKEL (reference sequence). V was pared by 2 bases and J by 4 bases, with 12 bases between.

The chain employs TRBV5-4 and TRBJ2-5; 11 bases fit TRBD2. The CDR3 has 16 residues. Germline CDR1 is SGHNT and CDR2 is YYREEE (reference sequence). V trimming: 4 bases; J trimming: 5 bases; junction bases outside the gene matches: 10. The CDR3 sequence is CASSTRLAGGGETQYF. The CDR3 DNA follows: TGTGCCAGCAGCACCCGTCTAGCGGGGGGTGGGGAGACCCAGTACTTC.

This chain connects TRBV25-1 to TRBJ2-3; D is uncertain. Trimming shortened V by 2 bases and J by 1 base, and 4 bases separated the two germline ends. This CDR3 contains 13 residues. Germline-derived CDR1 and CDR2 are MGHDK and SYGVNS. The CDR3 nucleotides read TGTGCCAGCAGTGAAACTGGCACAGATACGCAGTATTTT. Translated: CASSETGTDTQYF.

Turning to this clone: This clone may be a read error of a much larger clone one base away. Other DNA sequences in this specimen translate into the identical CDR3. The DNA for the CDR3 is TGTGCCAGCAGTGTGGGGTCCTTAGCGGGAACCCAAGAGACCCAGTACTTC. Translating gives CASSVGSLAGTQETQYF. V usage is TRBV6-1 and J usage is TRBJ2-5; 8 nucleotides agree with TRBD2. This CDR3 contains 17 residues. Germline V gene sequence: CDR1 MNHNS, CDR2 SASEGT. After removal of 4 bases from V and 1 base from J, the junction contained 11 bases not matched to a gene.

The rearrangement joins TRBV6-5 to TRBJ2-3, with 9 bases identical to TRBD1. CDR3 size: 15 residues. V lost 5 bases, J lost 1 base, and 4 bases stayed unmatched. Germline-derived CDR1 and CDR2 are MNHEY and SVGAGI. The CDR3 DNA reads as TGTGCCAGCAGTCAGAACAGGGGGCGCACAGATACGCAGTATTTT. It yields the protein CASSQNRGRTDTQYF.

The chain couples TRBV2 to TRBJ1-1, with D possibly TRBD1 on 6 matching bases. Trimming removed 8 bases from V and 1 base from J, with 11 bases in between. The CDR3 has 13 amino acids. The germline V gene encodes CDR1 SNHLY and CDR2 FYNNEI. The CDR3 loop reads CASQPTGNTEAFF. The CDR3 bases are TGTGCCAGCCAACCGACAGGGAACACTGAAGCTTTCTTT. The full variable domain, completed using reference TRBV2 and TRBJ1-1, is EPEVTQTPSHQVTQMGQEVILRCVPISNHLYFYWYRQILGQKVEFLVSFYNNEISEKSEIFDDQFSVERPDGSNFTLKIRSTKLEDSAMYFCASQPTGNTEAFFGQGTRLTVV.

CDR3 loop: CASSLPQGSSYNSPLHF. DNA of the CDR3: TGTGCCAGCAGTTTACCCCAGGGAAGCTCCTATAATTCACCCCTCCACTTT. V usage is TRBV28 and J usage is TRBJ1-6, with D possibly matching TRBD1 (5 bases). The CDR3 spans 17 residues. V was pared by 2 bases and J by 0 bases, with 11 bases between. CDR1 and CDR2 from the germline V gene are MDHEN and SYDVKM.